The present TCR beta chain was sequenced within a study of T cell responses to AZD1222 COVID-19 vaccine. At the level of the study: Second-dose groups at about 4 or about 12 weeks were pooled.

Clones were sequenced by immunoSEQ multiplex PCR, and TCRdb holds only the in-frame ones, with some missing. The sample contains roughly 130,000 clones, approximately 83% of which appear only once. This CDR3 region has 12 residues. V was pared by 1 base and J by 7 bases, with 10 bases between. CDR1 and CDR2 (germline): SQVTM, ANQGSEA. The specimen comprised peripheral blood, sampled on day 0 of AZD1222 vaccination. The chain links TRBV29-1 to TRBJ1-2; TRBD1 might be the D (5 bases). This receptor was obtained from an adult in good health. The CDR3 is CSVEGPRGGYTF. CDR3 DNA sequence: TGCAGCGTTGAAGGTCCGAGGGGTGGCTACACCTTC.